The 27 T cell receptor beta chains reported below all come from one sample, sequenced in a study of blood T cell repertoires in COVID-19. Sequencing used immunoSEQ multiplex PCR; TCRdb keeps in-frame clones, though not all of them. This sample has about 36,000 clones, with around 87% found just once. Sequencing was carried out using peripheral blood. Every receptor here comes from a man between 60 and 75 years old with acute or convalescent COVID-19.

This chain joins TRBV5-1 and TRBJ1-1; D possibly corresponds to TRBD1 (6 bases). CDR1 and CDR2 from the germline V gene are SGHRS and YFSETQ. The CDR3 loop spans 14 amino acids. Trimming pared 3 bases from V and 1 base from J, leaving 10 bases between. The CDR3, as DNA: TGCGCCAGCAGCTCGGGACATGAGAACACTGAAGCTTTCTTT. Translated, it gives CASSSGHENTEAFF.

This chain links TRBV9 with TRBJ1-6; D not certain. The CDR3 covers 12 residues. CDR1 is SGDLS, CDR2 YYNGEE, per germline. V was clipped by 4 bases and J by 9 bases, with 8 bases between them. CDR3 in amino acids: CASSTGVSPLHF. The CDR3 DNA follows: TGTGCCAGCAGCACCGGGGTTTCACCCCTCCACTTT.

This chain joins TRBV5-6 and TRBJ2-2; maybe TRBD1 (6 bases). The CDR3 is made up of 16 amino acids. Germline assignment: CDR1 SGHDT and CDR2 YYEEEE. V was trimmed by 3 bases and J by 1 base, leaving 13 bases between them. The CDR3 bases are TGTGCCAGCAGCTCCCCGGGACACCAGAACACCGGGGAGCTGTTTTTT. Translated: CASSSPGHQNTGELFF. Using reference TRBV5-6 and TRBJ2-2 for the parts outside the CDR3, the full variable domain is DAGVTQSPTHLIKTRGQQVTLRCSPKSGHDTVSWYQQALGQGPQFIFQYYEEEERQRGNFPDRFSGHQFPNYSSELNVNALLLGDSALYLCASSSPGHQNTGELFFGEGSRLTVL.

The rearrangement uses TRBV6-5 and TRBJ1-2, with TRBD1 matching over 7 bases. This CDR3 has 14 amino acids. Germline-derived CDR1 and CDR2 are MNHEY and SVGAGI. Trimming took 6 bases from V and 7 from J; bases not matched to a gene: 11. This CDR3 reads CASRLDRAKGGYTF. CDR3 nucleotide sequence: TGTGCCAGCAGACTCGACAGGGCGAAGGGTGGCTACACCTTC.

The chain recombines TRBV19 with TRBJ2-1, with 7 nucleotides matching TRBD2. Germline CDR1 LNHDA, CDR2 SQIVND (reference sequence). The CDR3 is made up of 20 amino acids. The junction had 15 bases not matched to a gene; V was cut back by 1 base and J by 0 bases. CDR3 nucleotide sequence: TGTGCCAGTAGTATAGGGGAGCGGGGTGACTTCTTGAGCTCCTACAATGAGCAGTTCTTC. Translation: CASSIGERGDFLSSYNEQFF. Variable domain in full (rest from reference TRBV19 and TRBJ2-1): DGGITQSPKYLFRKEGQNVTLSCEQNLNHDAMYWYRQDPGQGLRLIYYSQIVNDFQKGDIAEGYSVSREKKESFPLTVTSAQKNPTAFYLCASSIGERGDFLSSYNEQFFGPGTRLTVL.

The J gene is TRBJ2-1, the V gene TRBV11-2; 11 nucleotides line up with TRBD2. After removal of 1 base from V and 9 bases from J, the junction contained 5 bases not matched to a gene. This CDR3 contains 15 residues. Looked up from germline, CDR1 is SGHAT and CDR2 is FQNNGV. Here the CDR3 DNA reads TGTGCCAGCAGCTTAGGACTAGCGGGGTCATTTGAGCAGTTCTTC. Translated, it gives CASSLGLAGSFEQFF.

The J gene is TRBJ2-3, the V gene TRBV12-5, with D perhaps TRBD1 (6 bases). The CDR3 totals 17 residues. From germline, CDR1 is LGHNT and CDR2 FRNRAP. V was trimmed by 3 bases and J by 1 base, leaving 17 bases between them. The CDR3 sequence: CASGLQQGGFGTDTQYF. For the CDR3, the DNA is TGTGCTAGTGGTTTACAACAGGGCGGATTCGGCACAGATACGCAGTATTTT.

The CDR3 nucleotides read TGCAGCGTCGATCTACTAGCGGGGCTCATGACAGATACGCAGTATTTT. The encoded protein is CSVDLLAGLMTDTQYF. This chain joins TRBV29-1 and TRBJ2-3; 10 nucleotides match TRBD2. The CDR3 loop spans 16 amino acids. Germline CDR1 is SQVTM and CDR2 is ANQGSEA. V was pared by 6 bases and J by 3 bases, with 12 bases of the junction left unmatched.

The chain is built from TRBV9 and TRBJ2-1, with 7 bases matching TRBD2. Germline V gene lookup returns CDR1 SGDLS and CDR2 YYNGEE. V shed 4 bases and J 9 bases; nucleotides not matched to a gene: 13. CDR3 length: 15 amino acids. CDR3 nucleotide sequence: TGTGCCAGCAGCTCACGAGGACTAGAAGCTGGTGAGCAGTTCTTC. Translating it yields CASSSRGLEAGEQFF. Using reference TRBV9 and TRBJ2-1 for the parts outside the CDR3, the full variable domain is DSGVTQTPKHLITATGQRVTLRCSPRSGDLSVYWYQQSLDQGLQFLIQYYNGEERAKGNILERFSAQQFPDLHSELNLSSLELGDSALYFCASSSRGLEAGEQFFGPGTRLTVL.

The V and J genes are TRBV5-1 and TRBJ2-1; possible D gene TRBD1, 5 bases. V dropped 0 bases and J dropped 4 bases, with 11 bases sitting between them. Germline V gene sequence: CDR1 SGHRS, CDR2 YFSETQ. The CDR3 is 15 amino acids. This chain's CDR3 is CASSLGGARYNEQFF. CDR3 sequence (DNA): TGCGCCAGCAGCTTGGGTGGGGCACGTTACAATGAGCAGTTCTTC.

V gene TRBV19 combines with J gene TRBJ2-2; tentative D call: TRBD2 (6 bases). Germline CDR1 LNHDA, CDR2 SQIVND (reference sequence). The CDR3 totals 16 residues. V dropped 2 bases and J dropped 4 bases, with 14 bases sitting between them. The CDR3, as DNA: TGTGCCAGTAGTATATTGGGGGGAAGCGCCACCGGGGAGCTGTTTTTT. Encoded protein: CASSILGGSATGELFF.

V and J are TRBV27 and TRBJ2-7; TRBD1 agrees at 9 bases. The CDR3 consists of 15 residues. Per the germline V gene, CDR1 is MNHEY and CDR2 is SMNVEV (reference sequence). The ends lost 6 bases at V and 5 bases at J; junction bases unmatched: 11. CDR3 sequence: CASSRTRDRVHEQYF. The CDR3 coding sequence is TGTGCCAGCAGCCGCACCAGGGACAGGGTCCACGAGCAGTACTTC.

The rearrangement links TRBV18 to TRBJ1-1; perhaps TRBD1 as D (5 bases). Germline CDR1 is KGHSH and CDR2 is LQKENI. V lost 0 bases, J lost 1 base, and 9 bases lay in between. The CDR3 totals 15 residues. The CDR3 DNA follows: TGTGCCAGCTCACCACCCTCAGGGTCGAACACTGAAGCTTTCTTT. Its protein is CASSPPSGSNTEAFF. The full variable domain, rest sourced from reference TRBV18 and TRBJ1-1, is NAGVMQNPRHLVRRRGQEARLRCSPMKGHSHVYWYRQLPEEGLKFMVYLQKENIIDESGMPKERFSAEFPKEGPSILRIQQVVRGDSAAYFCASSPPSGSNTEAFFGQGTRLTVV.

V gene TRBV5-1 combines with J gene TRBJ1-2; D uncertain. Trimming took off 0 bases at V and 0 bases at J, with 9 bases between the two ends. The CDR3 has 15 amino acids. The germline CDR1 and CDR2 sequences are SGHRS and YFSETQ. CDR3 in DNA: TGCGCCAGCAGCTTGGGGAGCGGGACTAACTATGGCTACACCTTC. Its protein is CASSLGSGTNYGYTF.

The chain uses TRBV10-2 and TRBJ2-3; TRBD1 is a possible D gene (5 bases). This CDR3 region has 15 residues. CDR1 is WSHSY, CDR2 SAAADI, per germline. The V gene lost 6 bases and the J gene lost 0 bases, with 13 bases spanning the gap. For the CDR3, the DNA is TGCGCCAGCAGCCCCAGGGTCCTAAGCACAGATACGCAGTATTTT. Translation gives CASSPRVLSTDTQYF.

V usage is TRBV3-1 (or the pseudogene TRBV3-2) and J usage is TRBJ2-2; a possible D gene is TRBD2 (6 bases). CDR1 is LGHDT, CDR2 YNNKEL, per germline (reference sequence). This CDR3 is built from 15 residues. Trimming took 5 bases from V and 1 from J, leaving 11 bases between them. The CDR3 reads CASSTGTRNTGELFF. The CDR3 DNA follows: TGTGCCAGCAGCACCGGGACTCGGAACACCGGGGAGCTGTTTTTT.

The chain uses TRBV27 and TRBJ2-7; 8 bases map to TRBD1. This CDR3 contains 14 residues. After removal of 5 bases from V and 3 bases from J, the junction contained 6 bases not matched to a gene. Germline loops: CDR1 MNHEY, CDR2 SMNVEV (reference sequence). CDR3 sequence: CASSNGTGDYEQYF. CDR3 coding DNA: TGTGCCAGCAGTAATGGGACAGGTGACTACGAGCAGTACTTC.

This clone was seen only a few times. The CDR3 is CSVEIGQGHGQPQHF. CDR3 bases: TGCAGCGTTGAAATTGGACAGGGGCACGGTCAGCCCCAGCATTTT. This chain uses TRBV29-1 with TRBJ1-5, with 9 bases that match TRBD1. CDR3 length: 15 residues. V lost 2 bases, J lost 6 bases, and 8 bases stayed unmatched. Looked up from germline, CDR1 is SQVTM and CDR2 is ANQGSEA.

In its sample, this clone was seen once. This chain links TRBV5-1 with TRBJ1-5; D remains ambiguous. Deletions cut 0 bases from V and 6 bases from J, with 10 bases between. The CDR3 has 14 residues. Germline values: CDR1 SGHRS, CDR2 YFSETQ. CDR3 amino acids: CASSLGFEAQPQHF. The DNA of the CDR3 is TGCGCCAGCAGCTTGGGGTTCGAAGCTCAGCCCCAGCATTTT.

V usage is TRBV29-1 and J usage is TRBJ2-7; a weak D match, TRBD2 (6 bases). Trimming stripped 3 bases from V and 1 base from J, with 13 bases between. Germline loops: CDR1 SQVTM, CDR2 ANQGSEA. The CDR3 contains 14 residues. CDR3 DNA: TGCAGCGTTGACGGGAGTGGACAATCCTACGAGCAGTACTTC. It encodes CSVDGSGQSYEQYF.

The CDR3: CASSRPQGADTEAFF. The DNA of the CDR3 is TGTGCCAGCAGCCGGCCCCAGGGGGCCGACACTGAAGCTTTCTTT. This chain links TRBV11-2 with TRBJ1-1, with TRBD1 matching over 8 bases. The CDR3 sequence is 15 residues long. Unmatched junction bases numbered 8, after V lost 5 bases and J lost 3 bases. Looked up from germline, CDR1 is SGHAT and CDR2 is FQNNGV.

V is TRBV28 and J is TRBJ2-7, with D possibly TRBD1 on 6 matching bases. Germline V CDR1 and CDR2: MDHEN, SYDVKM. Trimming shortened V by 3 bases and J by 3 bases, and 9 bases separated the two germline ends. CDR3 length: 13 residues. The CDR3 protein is CASSLQGSYEQYF. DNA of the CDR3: TGTGCCAGCAGTTTGCAGGGGAGCTACGAGCAGTACTTC.

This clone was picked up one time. This CDR3 reads CASSDIGKQPQHF. The CDR3 coding sequence is TGTGCCAGCAGTGACATCGGGAAGCAGCCCCAGCATTTT. V usage is TRBV6-1 and J usage is TRBJ1-5; no firm D call. Trimming removed 3 bases from V and 7 bases from J, with 10 bases in between. Germline V gene sequence: CDR1 MNHNS, CDR2 SASEGT. This CDR3 spans 13 amino acids.

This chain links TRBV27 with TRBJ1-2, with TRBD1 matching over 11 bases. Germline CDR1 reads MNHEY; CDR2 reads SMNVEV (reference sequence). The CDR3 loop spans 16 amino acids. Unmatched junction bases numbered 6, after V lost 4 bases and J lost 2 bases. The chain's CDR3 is CASSSPRDRGNYGYTF. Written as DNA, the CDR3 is TGTGCCAGCAGTTCCCCCCGGGACAGGGGGAACTATGGCTACACCTTC.

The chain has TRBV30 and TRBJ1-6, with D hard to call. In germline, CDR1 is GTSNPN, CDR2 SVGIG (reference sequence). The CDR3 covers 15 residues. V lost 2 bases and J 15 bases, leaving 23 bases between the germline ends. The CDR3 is CAWSWAVPGVMVLHF. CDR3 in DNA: TGTGCCTGGAGTTGGGCCGTACCCGGTGTAATGGTCCTCCACTTT.

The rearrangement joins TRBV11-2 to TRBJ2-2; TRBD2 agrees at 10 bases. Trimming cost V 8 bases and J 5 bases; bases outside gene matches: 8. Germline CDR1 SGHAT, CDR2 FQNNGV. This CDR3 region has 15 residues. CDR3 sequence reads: CASSNSGRSTGELFF. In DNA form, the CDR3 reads TGTGCCAGCTCGAATAGCGGGAGGTCGACCGGGGAGCTGTTTTTT.

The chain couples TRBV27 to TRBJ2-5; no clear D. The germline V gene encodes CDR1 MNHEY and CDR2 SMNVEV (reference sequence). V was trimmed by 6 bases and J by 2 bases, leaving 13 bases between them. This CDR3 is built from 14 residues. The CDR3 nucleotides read TGTGCCAGCAGCCAAAACAATTTTCAAGAGACCCAGTACTTC. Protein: CASSQNNFQETQYF.